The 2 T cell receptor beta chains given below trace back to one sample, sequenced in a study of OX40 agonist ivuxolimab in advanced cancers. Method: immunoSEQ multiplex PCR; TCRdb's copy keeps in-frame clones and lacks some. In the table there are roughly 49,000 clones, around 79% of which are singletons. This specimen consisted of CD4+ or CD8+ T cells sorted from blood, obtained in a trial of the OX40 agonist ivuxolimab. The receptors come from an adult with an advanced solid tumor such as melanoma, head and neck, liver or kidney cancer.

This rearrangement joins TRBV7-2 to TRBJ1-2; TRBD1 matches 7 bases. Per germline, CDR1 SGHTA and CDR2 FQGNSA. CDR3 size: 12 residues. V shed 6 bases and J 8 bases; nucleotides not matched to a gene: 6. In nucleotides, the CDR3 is TGTGCCAGCAGTTTGGACAGGAACGGCTACACCTTC. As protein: CASSLDRNGYTF. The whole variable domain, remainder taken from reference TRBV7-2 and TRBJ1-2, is GAGVSQSPSNKVTEKGKDVELRCDPISGHTALYWYRQSLGQGLEFLIYFQGNSAPDKSGLPSDRFSAERTGGSVSTLTIQRTQQEDSAVYLCASSLDRNGYTFGSGTRLTVV.

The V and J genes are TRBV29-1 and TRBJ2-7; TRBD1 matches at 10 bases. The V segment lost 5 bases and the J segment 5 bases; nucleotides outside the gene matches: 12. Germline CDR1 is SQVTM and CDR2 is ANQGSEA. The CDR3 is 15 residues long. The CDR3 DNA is TGCAGCGTTTCCGGATTGACAGGGGGCACCGACGAGCAGTACTTC. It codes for CSVSGLTGGTDEQYF.